This T cell receptor (beta chain) was captured by sequencing in a study of human T cells and chemical hapten exposure (dated by TCRdb to the early 2020s). A note on the overall study: For sensitization, 2% DPC in acetone was applied to a roughly 2 cm by roughly 2 cm area of upper inner arm skin. Some 29 alopecia patients provided blood for TCR sequencing at one to four time points (pre-sensitization, 2, 6 and 24 weeks). Peripheral blood TCR repertoire changes were tracked in vivo in alopecia patients during primary and secondary sensitization to the hapten diphenylcyclopropenone (DPC). Patch testing was done on the upper back using Finn chambers containing 0.01% DPC, and results were scored after 6 days according to International Contact Dermatitis Research Group standards. Libraries were pooled for sequencing, and per-sample TCR yields varied mainly because of small differences in library volumes within the pool. Blood was sampled from patients pre-sensitization (week 0) and at 2, 6 and about 24 weeks after DPC sensitization. The patient cohort, mostly female, included alopecia areata with under or over 50% scalp involvement, alopecia totalis and alopecia universalis. Weekly therapeutic DPC doses were additionally applied to the scalp of patients throughout the roughly 25-week study period.

The time point label for this specimen denotes: pre-sensitization, week 0. The label giving this sample's treatment or condition can be read as: therapeutic diphenylcyclopropenone sensitization with weekly scalp DPC. At every patch-test visit, the blood draw took place before the patch test was put on. Patients were eligible if aged 18 to 70, diagnosed with alopecia and judged suitable for DPC therapy, and pregnant patients were excluded. Total RNA was isolated from unfractionated whole blood collected in Tempus Blood RNA tubes. V is pruned by 1 base and J by 4 bases, leaving 12 bases of the junction without a gene match. The CDR3 numbers 19 residues from cysteine through phenylalanine. The kept DNA is CDR3 alone, 57 bases in frame from the first base. As to this clonotype: Its antigen is still unknown. No base quality values were provided; no much bigger clone lies one nucleotide off.

The library was obtained by RACE. Instrument on record: NextSeq 500. During library preparation, unique molecular identifiers were attached to individual cDNA molecules so that TCRs could be counted quantitatively and reproducibly. From each blood RNA sample, both TCR alpha and TCR beta chains were sequenced. Per the original workflow: A median of about 87,000 TCRs per sample was observed, with a range of about 23,224 to 690,600. V, J and CDR3 annotation of the TCR reads was performed with the Decombinator software suite. To make PS versus PT1 abundance plots, every sample was subsampled to the same number of TCRs (28,000). TCRs were defined as expanded if absent before sensitization and observed at least eight times at the 2-week time point. TCRdb reworked the public reads: Q25 trimming with fastp, MiXCR clone assembly, productive beta chains retained. Rows merge per CDR3 protein into single entries with the most common DNA and genes. Here the V and J calls rest on TCRdb's processing, not on the authors' analysis. Across this sample there are under 95,000 distinct CDR3 sequences, with 8.5% seen only once. Of the sample, 2.5% to 3% falls within the top ten clones.

Results the study describes overall, beyond this receptor: The number of PT1 expanded TCRs positively correlated with patch test score, significant at thresholds 8, 16 and 32 but not 4. No change with DPC sensitization was found in the number of TCRs above 1 in 1000 frequency, and no evidence of global repertoire structure alterations was found. After repeated subsampling, changes were observed in the strength of the expansion versus patch-test correlation and in the threshold at which the correlation became significant. Because all patients had alopecia, a presumed autoimmune disease, the immune response of the patients might differ from that of healthy individuals. Significantly more large CDR3 similarity clusters were formed by expanded TCRs than by pre-sensitization or healthy control sets, consistent with antigen-driven responses.

Sequencing was performed on whole blood, taken in connection with sensitization to the hapten diphenylcyclopropenone (DPC). The sequence is built from TRBV12-3 or TRBV12-4 and TRBJ2-6; TRBD2 lines up with 8 middle nucleotides. This TCR came from a middle-aged man with alopecia areata. Some clones in this sample may be carry-over from other donors' samples. The nucleotide sequence is TGTGCCAGCAGTTTAGGGCCCCCGGGACTAGGGCCCGGGGCCAACGTCCTGACTTTC. This translates into CASSLGPPGLGPGANVLTF.